The rows below give T cell receptor beta chains drawn from one sample of a study of blood T cell repertoires in COVID-19. The repertoire was sequenced with immunoSEQ multiplex PCR; TCRdb's copy has only in-frame clones and lacks some. The sample lists roughly 97,000 clones, about 88% occurring once. Material: peripheral blood. These receptors were collected from a human donor in a cohort sampled during active COVID-19. Both conserved end residues are part of each CDR3. The order of the fields is clone size, V gene, J gene, D gene, CDR3 DNA, CDR3 protein. The D gene is left open where the match is weak. Part of the rows lack a size; the others show once, few, many or a class for expanded clones.

clone size: .; V gene: TRBV29-1; J gene: TRBJ1-1; D gene: .; CDR3 DNA: TGCAGCGTTCTACTCGGGTTAACTGAAGCTTTCTTT; CDR3 protein: CSVLLGLTEAFF
clone size: once; V gene: TRBV7-2; J gene: TRBJ2-5; D gene: .; CDR3 DNA: TGTGCCAGCACAGCGGAACCGGAAGAGACCCAGTACTTC; CDR3 protein: CASTAEPEETQYF
clone size: .; V gene: TRBV5-6; J gene: TRBJ2-5; D gene: TRBD2; CDR3 DNA: TGTGCCAGCAGCTTGGGGGGACTAGCGGGGAGGCAGACCCAGTACTTC; CDR3 protein: CASSLGGLAGRQTQYF
clone size: .; V gene: TRBV9; J gene: TRBJ2-1; D gene: .; CDR3 DNA: TGTGCCAGCAGCGTACCGGGGATTAACAATGAGCAGTTCTTC; CDR3 protein: CASSVPGINNEQFF
clone size: .; V gene: TRBV4-1; J gene: TRBJ1-3; D gene: TRBD1; CDR3 DNA: TGCGCCAGCAGCCCTGGGACAGCTTACTCTGGAAACACCATATATTTT; CDR3 protein: CASSPGTAYSGNTIYF
clone size: once; V gene: TRBV30; J gene: TRBJ1-5; D gene: .; CDR3 DNA: TGTGCCTGGAGTGTAAAAGGGGGGGGTCAGCCCCAGCATTTT; CDR3 protein: CAWSVKGGGQPQHF
clone size: .; V gene: TRBV2; J gene: TRBJ2-3; D gene: TRBD2; CDR3 DNA: TGTGCCAGCAGTGCGTTAGCGGGAGGCTCCTATGCAGATACGCAGTATTTT; CDR3 protein: CASSALAGGSYADTQYF
clone size: once; V gene: TRBV4-2; J gene: TRBJ1-5; D gene: .; CDR3 DNA: TGTGCCAGCAGCCAGGGGGGGAGCAATCAGCCCCAGCATTTT; CDR3 protein: CASSQGGSNQPQHF
clone size: .; V gene: TRBV3-1/TRBV3-2; J gene: TRBJ2-1; D gene: .; CDR3 DNA: TGTGCCAGCAGCCAGGGACTCCGCTTAAATGAGCAGTTCTTC; CDR3 protein: CASSQGLRLNEQFF
clone size: .; V gene: TRBV12-5; J gene: TRBJ2-1; D gene: TRBD1; CDR3 DNA: TGTGCTAGTGGTTTCAGGGACAGGGGAGGCAATGAGCAGTTCTTC; CDR3 protein: CASGFRDRGGNEQFF
clone size: few; V gene: TRBV4-2; J gene: TRBJ2-7; D gene: TRBD2; CDR3 DNA: TGTGCCAGCAGCGCAAACGAACTAGCGGTCGACTACGAGCAGTACTTC; CDR3 protein: CASSANELAVDYEQYF
clone size: .; V gene: TRBV5-4; J gene: TRBJ1-2; D gene: .; CDR3 DNA: TGTGCCAGCAGCTTGGACAGCTTCTCCGCCTATGGCTACACCTTC; CDR3 protein: CASSLDSFSAYGYTF
clone size: .; V gene: TRBV11-2; J gene: TRBJ1-2; D gene: .; CDR3 DNA: TGTGCCAGCAGCTTGGAGTCTGGCGGAGGAATGTATGGCTACACCTTC; CDR3 protein: CASSLESGGGMYGYTF
clone size: .; V gene: TRBV19; J gene: TRBJ2-5; D gene: .; CDR3 DNA: TGTGCCAGTAGTATAGGGACAGCCGAGACCCAGTACTTC; CDR3 protein: CASSIGTAETQYF
clone size: .; V gene: TRBV7-9; J gene: TRBJ2-1; D gene: .; CDR3 DNA: TGTGCCAGCAGCTTAAACAGGGCGCCGAATGAGCAGTTCTTC; CDR3 protein: CASSLNRAPNEQFF
clone size: .; V gene: TRBV4-3; J gene: TRBJ2-7; D gene: .; CDR3 DNA: TGCGCCAGCAGCCAAGAGAGGGCCGGAACTGACTACGAGCAGTACTTC; CDR3 protein: CASSQERAGTDYEQYF
clone size: .; V gene: TRBV10-3; J gene: TRBJ2-2; D gene: .; CDR3 DNA: TGTGCCATCAGTCAACGGGAGAACACCGGGGAGCTGTTTTTT; CDR3 protein: CAISQRENTGELFF
clone size: .; V gene: TRBV1; J gene: TRBJ2-5; D gene: .; CDR3 DNA: TGCACCAGCAGCCAGAGGGCGGGGGCTGGGGAGACCCAGTACTTC; CDR3 protein: CTSSQRAGAGETQYF
clone size: .; V gene: TRBV18; J gene: TRBJ2-3; D gene: TRBD2; CDR3 DNA: TGTGCCAGCTCACTGACCCAGCGGGACCCGGCCGAGCGGTATTTT; CDR3 protein: CASSLTQRDPAERYF
clone size: .; V gene: TRBV3-1/TRBV3-2; J gene: TRBJ2-7; D gene: TRBD1; CDR3 DNA: TGTGCCAGCAGCCCTCGGACAGGGGGTATCGAGCAGTACTTC; CDR3 protein: CASSPRTGGIEQYF
clone size: few; V gene: TRBV18; J gene: TRBJ2-7; D gene: TRBD2; CDR3 DNA: TGTGCCAGCTCACCCGGGGAGGGAGCCGAGCAGTACTTC; CDR3 protein: CASSPGEGAEQYF
clone size: .; V gene: TRBV5-8; J gene: TRBJ2-5; D gene: TRBD1; CDR3 DNA: TGTGCCAGCAGCTACGGGACAGGGAAAGGGGAGACCCAGTACTTC; CDR3 protein: CASSYGTGKGETQYF
clone size: once; V gene: TRBV10-3; J gene: TRBJ1-2; D gene: TRBD1; CDR3 DNA: TGTTCCTCAAGGGGGACAGACGATGGCTACACCTTC; CDR3 protein: CSSRGTDDGYTF
clone size: .; V gene: TRBV7-3; J gene: TRBJ2-7; D gene: .; CDR3 DNA: TGTGCCAGCAGCTTAAATGGCAGGGCCTCCGAGCAGTACTTC; CDR3 protein: CASSLNGRASEQYF
clone size: .; V gene: TRBV5-4; J gene: TRBJ2-5; D gene: TRBD1; CDR3 DNA: TGTGCCAGCAGCATTCCGGGACAGGGGGCGGAGTGGGACTTC; CDR3 protein: CASSIPGQGAEWDF
clone size: .; V gene: TRBV4-1; J gene: TRBJ2-3; D gene: .; CDR3 DNA: TGCGCCAGCCGGTCGGGCACAGATACGCAGTATTTT; CDR3 protein: CASRSGTDTQYF
clone size: .; V gene: TRBV11-2; J gene: TRBJ1-1; D gene: TRBD1; CDR3 DNA: TGTGCCAGCAGCCCGACAGGGGTTTTTGAAGCTTTCTTT; CDR3 protein: CASSPTGVFEAFF
clone size: .; V gene: TRBV7-3; J gene: TRBJ2-3; D gene: TRBD2; CDR3 DNA: TGTGCCAGCAGCCGCGGGAGAGCTACAGATACGCAGTATTTT; CDR3 protein: CASSRGRATDTQYF